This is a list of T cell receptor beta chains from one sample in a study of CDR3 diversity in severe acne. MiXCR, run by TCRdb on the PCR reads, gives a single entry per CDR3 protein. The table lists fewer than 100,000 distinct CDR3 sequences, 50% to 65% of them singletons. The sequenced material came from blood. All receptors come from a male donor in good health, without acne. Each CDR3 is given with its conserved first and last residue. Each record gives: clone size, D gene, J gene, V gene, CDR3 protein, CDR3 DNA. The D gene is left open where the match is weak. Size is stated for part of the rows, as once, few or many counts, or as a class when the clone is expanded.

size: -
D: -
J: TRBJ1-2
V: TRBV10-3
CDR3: CAISDDGGGYTF
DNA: TGTGCCATCAGTGATGACGGGGGCGGCTACACCTTC

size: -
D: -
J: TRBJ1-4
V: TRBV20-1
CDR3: CSARGGIGEKLFF
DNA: TGCAGTGCCCGCGGGGGGATTGGTGAAAAACTGTTTTTT

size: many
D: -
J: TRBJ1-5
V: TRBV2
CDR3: CASREIGSQPQHF
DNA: TGTGCCAGCAGGGAAATCGGCAGTCAGCCCCAGCATTTT

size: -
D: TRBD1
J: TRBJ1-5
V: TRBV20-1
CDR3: CSVLGQGSTGESSNQPQHF
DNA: TGCAGTGTCCTGGGACAGGGTTCCACCGGGGAATCTAGCAATCAGCCCCAGCATTTT

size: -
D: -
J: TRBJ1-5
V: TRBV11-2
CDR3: CASSLDRGQPQHF
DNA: TGTGCCAGCAGCTTAGACAGGGGACAGCCCCAGCATTTT

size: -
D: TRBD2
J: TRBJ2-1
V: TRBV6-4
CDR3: CASAAGTSNEQFF
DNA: TGTGCCAGCGCCGCCGGGACTAGCAATGAGCAGTTCTTC

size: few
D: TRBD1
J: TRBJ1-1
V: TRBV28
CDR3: CASRDRGPTEAFF
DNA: TGTGCCAGCAGGGACAGGGGGCCTACTGAAGCTTTCTTT

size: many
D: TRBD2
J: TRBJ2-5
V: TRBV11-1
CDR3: CASSLGLMETQYF
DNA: TGTGCCAGCAGCTTGGGACTAATGGAGACCCAGTACTTC

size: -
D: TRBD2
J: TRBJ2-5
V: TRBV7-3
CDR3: CASSLGGGGLAGIGETQYF
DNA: TGTGCCAGCAGCTTAGGAGGGGGGGGGTTAGCGGGAATCGGGGAGACCCAGTACTTC

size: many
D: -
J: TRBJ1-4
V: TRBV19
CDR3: CASSPIPPRRTDNEKLFF
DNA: TGTGCCAGTAGCCCTATCCCCCCCCGGCGGACGGATAATGAAAAACTGTTTTTT

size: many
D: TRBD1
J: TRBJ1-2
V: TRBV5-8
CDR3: CASSQLTGGVNGYTF
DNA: TGTGCCAGCAGCCAGTTGACAGGGGGGGTAAATGGCTACACCTTC

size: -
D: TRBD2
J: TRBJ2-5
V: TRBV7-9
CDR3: CASSQAGAGGGYQETQYF
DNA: TGTGCCAGCAGCCAAGCCGGGGCGGGAGGGGGGTACCAAGAGACCCAGTACTTC

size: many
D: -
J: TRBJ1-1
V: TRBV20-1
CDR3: CSPVGGNTEAFF
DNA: TGCAGTCCCGTGGGGGGGAACACTGAAGCTTTCTTT

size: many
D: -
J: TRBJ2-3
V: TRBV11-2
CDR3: CASSPPTLVRTDTQYF
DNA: TGTGCCAGCAGCCCTCCCACACTAGTCCGCACAGATACGCAGTATTTT

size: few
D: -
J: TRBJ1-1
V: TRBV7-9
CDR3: CASSLARNTEAFF
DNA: TGTGCCAGCAGCTTAGCCCGGAACACTGAAGCTTTCTTT

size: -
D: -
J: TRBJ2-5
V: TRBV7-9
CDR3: CASSSGGSIQETQYF
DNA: TGTGCCAGCAGCAGTGGGGGGTCGATACAAGAGACCCAGTACTTC

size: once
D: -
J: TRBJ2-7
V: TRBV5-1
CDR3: CASSFLSPAFYEQYF
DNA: TGCGCCAGCAGCTTCTTGAGCCCAGCCTTCTACGAGCAGTACTTC

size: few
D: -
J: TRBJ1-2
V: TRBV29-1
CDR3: CSVDKQRLNYGYTF
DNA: TGCAGCGTTGACAAACAAAGACTCAACTATGGCTACACCTTC

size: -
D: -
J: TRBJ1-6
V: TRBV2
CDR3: CASSEGVSASPFHF
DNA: TGTGCCAGCAGTGAGGGGGTGTCGGCTTCACCCTTCCACTTT

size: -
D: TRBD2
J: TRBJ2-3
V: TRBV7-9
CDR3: CARKRGGGTDTQYF
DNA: TGTGCCCGCAAGCGGGGGGGGGGCACAGATACGCAGTATTTT

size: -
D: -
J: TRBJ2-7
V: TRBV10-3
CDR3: CAIKMAGTHEQYF
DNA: TGTGCCATCAAAATGGCGGGGACCCACGAGCAGTACTTC

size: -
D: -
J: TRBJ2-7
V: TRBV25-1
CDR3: CASRRGISYEQYF
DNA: TGTGCCAGCCGTCGGGGCATCTCCTACGAGCAGTACTTC

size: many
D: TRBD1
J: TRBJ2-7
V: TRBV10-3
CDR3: CAISESRMTGGRGEQYF
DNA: TGTGCCATCAGTGAGTCTAGGATGACAGGGGGAAGAGGCGAGCAGTACTTC

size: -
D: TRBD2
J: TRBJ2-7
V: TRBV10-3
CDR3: CASSRGLAGSYEQYF
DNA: TGTGCCAGCAGCCGGGGACTAGCGGGGTCCTACGAGCAGTACTTC

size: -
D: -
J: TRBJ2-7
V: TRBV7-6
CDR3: CASSMGGPTYEQYF
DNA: TGTGCCAGCAGCATGGGTGGACCGACCTACGAGCAGTACTTC

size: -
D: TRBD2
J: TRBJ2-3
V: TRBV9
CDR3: CASNPTLTSGGPPGDTQYF
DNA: TGTGCCAGCAACCCAACCCTGACTAGCGGGGGGCCACCCGGAGATACGCAGTATTTT

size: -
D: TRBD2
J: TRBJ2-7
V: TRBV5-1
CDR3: CASSLRSSGIYEQYF
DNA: TGTGCCAGCAGCTTGAGGTCTAGCGGGATCTACGAGCAGTACTTC

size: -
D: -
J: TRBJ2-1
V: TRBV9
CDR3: CASSEATVNEQFF
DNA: TGTGCCAGCAGCGAGGCGACAGTCAATGAGCAGTTCTTC

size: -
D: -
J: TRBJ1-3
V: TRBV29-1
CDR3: CSVHTQGNTMYF
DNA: TGCAGCGTTCATACCCAAGGAAACACCATGTATTTT

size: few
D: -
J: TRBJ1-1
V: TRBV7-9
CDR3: CASSLDQTEAFF
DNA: TGTGCCAGCAGCTTAGACCAAACTGAAGCTTTCTTT

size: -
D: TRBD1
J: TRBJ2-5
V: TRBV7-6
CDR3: CAIHNRDRGRETQYF
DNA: TGTGCCATCCACAACCGGGACAGGGGACGAGAGACCCAGTACTTC

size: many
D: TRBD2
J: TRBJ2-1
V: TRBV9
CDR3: CASSVATSGRVNEQFF
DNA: TGTGCCAGCAGCGTAGCGACTAGCGGGAGAGTAAATGAGCAGTTCTTC

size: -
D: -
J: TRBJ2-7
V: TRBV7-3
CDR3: CASSSGGAGYEQYF
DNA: TGCGCCAGCAGCTCCGGCGGGGCAGGGTACGAGCAGTACTTC

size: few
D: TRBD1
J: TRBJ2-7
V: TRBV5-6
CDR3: CASSSPGQGMYEQYF
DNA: TGTGCCAGCAGCTCACCGGGACAGGGGATGTACGAGCAGTACTTC

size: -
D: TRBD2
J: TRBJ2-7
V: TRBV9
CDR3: CASSVTPRATSGRDEQYF
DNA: TGTGCCAGCAGCGTAACCCCCCGAGCTACTAGCGGGAGGGACGAGCAGTACTTC

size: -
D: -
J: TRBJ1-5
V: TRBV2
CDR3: CASSPEGDQPQHF
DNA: TGTGCCAGCAGCCCAGAAGGGGATCAGCCCCAGCATTTT

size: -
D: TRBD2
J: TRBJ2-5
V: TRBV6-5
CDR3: CASSYRGLAGFETQYF
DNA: TGTGCCAGCAGTTACCGCGGACTAGCGGGATTTGAGACCCAGTACTTC

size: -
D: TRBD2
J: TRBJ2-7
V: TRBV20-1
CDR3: CSAWTSGIGQYF
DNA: TGCAGTGCCTGGACTAGCGGGATAGGGCAGTACTTC

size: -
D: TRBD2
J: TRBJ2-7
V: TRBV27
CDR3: CASGAGAEQYF
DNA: TGTGCTAGCGGGGCTGGGGCCGAGCAGTACTTC

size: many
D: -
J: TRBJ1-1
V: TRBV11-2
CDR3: CASSLVLRTEAFF
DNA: TGTGCCAGCAGCTTAGTTCTTCGCACTGAAGCTTTCTTT

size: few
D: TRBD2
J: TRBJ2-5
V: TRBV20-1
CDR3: CSARGTSGSFQETQYF
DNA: TGCAGTGCTAGGGGAACTAGCGGGTCCTTCCAAGAGACCCAGTACTTC

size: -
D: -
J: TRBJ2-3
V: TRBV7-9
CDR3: CASGPTGDTQYF
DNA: TGTGCCAGCGGACCTACCGGGGATACGCAGTATTTT

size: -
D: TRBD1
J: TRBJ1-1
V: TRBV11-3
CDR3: CASSLGTGSPEAFF
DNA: TGTGCCAGCAGCTTAGGGACAGGGAGCCCTGAAGCTTTCTTT

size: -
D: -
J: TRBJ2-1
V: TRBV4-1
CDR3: CASSQSRQLLGNTYNEQFF
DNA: TGCGCCAGCAGCCAAAGTCGACAGTTGCTTGGAAACACCTACAATGAGCAGTTCTTC